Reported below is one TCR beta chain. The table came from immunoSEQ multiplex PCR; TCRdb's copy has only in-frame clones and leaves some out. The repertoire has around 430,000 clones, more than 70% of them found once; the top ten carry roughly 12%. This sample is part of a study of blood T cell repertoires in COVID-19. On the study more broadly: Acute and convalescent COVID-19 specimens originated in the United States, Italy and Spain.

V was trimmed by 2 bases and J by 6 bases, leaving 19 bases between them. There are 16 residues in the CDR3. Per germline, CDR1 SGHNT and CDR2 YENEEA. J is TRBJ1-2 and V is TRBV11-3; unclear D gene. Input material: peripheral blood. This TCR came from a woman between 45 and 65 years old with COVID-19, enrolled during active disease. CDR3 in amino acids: CASSLILGTGRDGYTF. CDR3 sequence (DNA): TGTGCCAGCAGCTTAATATTGGGCACCGGCCGCGATGGCTACACCTTC. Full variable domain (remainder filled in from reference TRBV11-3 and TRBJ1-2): EAGVVQSPRYKIIEKKQPVAFWCNPISGHNTLYWYLQNLGQGPELLIRYENEEAVDDSQLPKDRFSAERLKGVDSTLKIQPAELGDSAVYLCASSLILGTGRDGYTFGSGTRLTVV.